What follows is one T cell receptor (beta chain) and its context. The antigen remains unidentified. The record originates from a study of chemoradiotherapy in HPV16-positive cancers. Looking at the study overall: Functional T-cell assays on two HPV16-positive patients' cells defined candidate HPV-specific clones and common TCR motifs. The study, taken as a whole, reports: During treatment, candidate HPV-specific clones and E7-related motifs expanded in tumor. The functional HPV-specific definition rests on just a couple of HPV16-positive patients.

Repeated repertoire sampling spanned the course of chemoradiotherapy. The protocol was immunoSEQ multiplex PCR, while the TCRdb copy is restricted to in-frame clones and leaves out a portion. The table includes approximately 15,000 clones, more than 60% detected once. V was shortened by 0 bases and J by 4 bases, with 18 bases between the two germline ends. Germline CDR1 GTSNPN, CDR2 SVGIG (reference sequence). CDR3 length equals 16 residues. The V and J genes are TRBV30 and TRBJ1-2; D unclear. Collection took place from a patient who underwent chemoradiotherapy. The TCR originated in a human donor with HPV-associated anogenital cancer. As DNA, the CDR3 is TGTGCCTGGAGTGTCGCCAGGCTGGAGGTTACCTATGGCTACACCTTC. This sequence encodes CAWSVARLEVTYGYTF.